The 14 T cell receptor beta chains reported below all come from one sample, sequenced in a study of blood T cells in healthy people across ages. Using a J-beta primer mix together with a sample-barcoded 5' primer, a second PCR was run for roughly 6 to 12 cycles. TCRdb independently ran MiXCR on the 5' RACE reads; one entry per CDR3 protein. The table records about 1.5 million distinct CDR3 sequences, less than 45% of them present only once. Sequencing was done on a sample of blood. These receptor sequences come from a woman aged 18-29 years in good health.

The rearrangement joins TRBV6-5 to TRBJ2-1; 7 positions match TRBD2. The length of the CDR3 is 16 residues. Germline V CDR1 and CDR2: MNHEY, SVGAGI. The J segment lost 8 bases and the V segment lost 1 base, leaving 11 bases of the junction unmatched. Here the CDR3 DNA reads TGTGCCAGCAGTTACTACGGACTAGGGGCAACATATGAGCAGTTCTTC. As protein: CASSYYGLGATYEQFF.

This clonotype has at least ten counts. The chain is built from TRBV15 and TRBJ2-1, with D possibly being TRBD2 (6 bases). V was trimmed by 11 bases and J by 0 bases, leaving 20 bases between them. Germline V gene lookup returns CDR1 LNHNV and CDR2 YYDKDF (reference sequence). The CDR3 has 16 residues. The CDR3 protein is CAVREIGSISYNEQFF. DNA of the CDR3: TGTGCCGTCCGGGAGATAGGCAGCATCTCCTACAATGAGCAGTTCTTC. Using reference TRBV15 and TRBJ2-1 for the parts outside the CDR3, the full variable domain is DAMVIQNPRYQVTQFGKPVTLSCSQTLNHNVMYWYQQKSSQAPKLLFHYYDKDFNNEADTPDNFQSRRPNTSFCFLDIRSPGLGDTAMYLCAVREIGSISYNEQFFGPGTRLTVL.

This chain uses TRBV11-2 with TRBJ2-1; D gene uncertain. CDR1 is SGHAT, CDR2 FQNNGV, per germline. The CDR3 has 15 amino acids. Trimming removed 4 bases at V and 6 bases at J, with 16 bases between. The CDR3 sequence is CASSSPFNAFNEQFF. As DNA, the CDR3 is TGTGCCAGCAGCTCCCCCTTTAACGCGTTCAATGAGCAGTTCTTC.

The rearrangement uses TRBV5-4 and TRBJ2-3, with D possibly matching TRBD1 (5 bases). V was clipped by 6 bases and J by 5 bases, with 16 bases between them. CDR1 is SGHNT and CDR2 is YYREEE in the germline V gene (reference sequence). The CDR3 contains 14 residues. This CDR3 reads CASTSGLGLDTQYF. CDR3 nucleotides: TGTGCCAGCACCTCAGGGCTAGGTTTAGATACGCAGTATTTT. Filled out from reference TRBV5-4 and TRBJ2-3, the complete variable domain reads ETGVTQSPTHLIKTRGQQVTLRCSSQSGHNTVSWYQQALGQGPQFIFQYYREEENGRGNFPPRFSGLQFPNYSSELNVNALELDDSALYLCASTSGLGLDTQYFGPGTRLTVL.

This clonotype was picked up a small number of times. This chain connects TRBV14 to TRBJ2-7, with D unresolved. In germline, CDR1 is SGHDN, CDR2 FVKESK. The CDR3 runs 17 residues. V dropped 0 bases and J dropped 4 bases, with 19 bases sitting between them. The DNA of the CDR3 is TGTGCCAGCAGCCAAGATTGGCCCCCTGGGTTCAAATACGAGCAGTACTTC. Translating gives CASSQDWPPGFKYEQYF. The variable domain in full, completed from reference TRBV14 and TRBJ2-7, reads EAGVTQFPSHSVIEKGQTVTLRCDPISGHDNLYWYRRVMGKEIKFLLHFVKESKQDESGMPNNRFLAERTGGTYSTLKVQPAELEDSGVYFCASSQDWPPGFKYEQYFGPGTRLTVT.

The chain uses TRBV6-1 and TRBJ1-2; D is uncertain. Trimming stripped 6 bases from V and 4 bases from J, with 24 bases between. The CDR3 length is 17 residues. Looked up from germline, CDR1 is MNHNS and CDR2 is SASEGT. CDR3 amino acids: CASSSPKWGANFYGYTF. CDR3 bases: TGTGCCAGCAGCTCTCCTAAGTGGGGTGCAAACTTCTATGGCTACACCTTC.

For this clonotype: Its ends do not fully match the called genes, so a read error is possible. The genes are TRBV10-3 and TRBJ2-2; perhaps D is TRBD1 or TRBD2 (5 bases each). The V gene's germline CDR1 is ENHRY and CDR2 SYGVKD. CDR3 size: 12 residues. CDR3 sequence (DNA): TGTGCCATCAGTGGGGGCACCGGGGAACTGTTTTTT. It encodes CAISGGTGELFF.

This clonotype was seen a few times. Here the CDR3 DNA reads TGTGCCAGCTATACCTTACTAGCGGGAGGTCAAGAGACCCAGTACTTC. It encodes CASYTLLAGGQETQYF. The chain carries TRBV28 and TRBJ2-5; 12 positions agree with TRBD2. The CDR3 totals 16 residues. Germline values: CDR1 MDHEN, CDR2 SYDVKM. V trimming: 8 bases; J trimming: 2 bases; junction bases outside the gene matches: 9.

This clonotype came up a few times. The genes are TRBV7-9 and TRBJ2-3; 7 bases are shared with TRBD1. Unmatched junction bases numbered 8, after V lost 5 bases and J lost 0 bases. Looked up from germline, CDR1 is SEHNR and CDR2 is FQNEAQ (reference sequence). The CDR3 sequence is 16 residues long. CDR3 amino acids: CASSARTGHSTDTQYF. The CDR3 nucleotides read TGTGCCAGCAGCGCTCGGACAGGTCATAGCACAGATACGCAGTATTTT. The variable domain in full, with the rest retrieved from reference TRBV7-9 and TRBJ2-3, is DTGVSQNPRHKITKRGQNVTFRCDPISEHNRLYWYRQTLGQGPEFLTYFQNEAQLEKSRLLSDRFSAERPKGSFSTLEIQRTEQGDSAMYLCASSARTGHSTDTQYFGPGTRLTVL.

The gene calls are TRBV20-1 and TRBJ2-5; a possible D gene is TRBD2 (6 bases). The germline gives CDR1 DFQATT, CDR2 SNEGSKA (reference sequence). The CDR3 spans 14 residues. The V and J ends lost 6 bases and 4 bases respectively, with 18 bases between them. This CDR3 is CSATLARSRETQYF. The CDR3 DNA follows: TGCAGTGCGACTCTAGCGAGGTCCAGAGAGACCCAGTACTTC.

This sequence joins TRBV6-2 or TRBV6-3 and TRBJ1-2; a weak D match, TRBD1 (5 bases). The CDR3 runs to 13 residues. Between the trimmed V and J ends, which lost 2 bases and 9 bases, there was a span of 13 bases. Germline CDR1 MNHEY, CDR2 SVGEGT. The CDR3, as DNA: TGTGCCAGCAGTTACGGAGGGGCCTTCAGCTACACCTTC. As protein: CASSYGGAFSYTF.

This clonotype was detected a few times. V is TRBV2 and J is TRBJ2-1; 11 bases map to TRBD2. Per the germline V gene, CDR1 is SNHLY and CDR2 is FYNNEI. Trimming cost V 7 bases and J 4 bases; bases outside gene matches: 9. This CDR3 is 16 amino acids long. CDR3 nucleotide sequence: TGTGCCAGCACGTTCGATAGCGGGGGGGCATACAATGAGCAGTTCTTC. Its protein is CASTFDSGGAYNEQFF.

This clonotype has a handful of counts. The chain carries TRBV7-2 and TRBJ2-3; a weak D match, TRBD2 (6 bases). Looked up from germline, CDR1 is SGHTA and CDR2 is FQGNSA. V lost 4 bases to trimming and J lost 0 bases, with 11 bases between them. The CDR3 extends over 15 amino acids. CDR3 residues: CASSSRLVSTDTQYF. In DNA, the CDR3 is TGTGCCAGCAGCTCACGACTAGTTAGCACAGATACGCAGTATTTT.

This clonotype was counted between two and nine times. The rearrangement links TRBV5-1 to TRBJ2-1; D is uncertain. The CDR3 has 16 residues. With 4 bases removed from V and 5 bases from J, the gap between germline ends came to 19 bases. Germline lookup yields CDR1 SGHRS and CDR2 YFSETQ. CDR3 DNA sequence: TGCGCCAGCAGCGAATCTCGGGTTACCACCCACAATGAGCAGTTCTTC. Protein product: CASSESRVTTHNEQFF.